The 12 T cell receptor beta chains below come from one sample, sequenced in a study of cytomegalovirus exposure and HLA in healthy donors. PCR primers comprised 60 Vbeta and 13 Jbeta primers. Sequenced by immunoSEQ multiplex PCR; TCRdb stores in-frame clones only, minus some. The table has some 120,000 clones, over 60% seen once; the top ten hold 4.8%. Sequencing was carried out using PBMCs. The receptors shown here come from a young man in good health and CMV-seropositive.

The chain combines TRBV27 with TRBJ2-1; 8 nucleotides match TRBD2. This CDR3 has 14 residues. V lost 7 bases to trimming and J lost 9 bases; unmatched junction nucleotides: 11. Germline-derived CDR1 and CDR2 are MNHEY and SMNVEV (reference sequence). CDR3 nucleotides: TGTGCCAGCAAGCCCAGCGGGGGAGGGGGTGAGCAGTTCTTC. Protein product: CASKPSGGGGEQFF.

The chain recombines TRBV10-3 with TRBJ1-5; weak D call: TRBD1 (6 bases). The CDR3 has 15 amino acids. V lost 0 bases and J 4 bases, leaving 10 bases between the germline ends. Looked up from germline, CDR1 is ENHRY and CDR2 is SYGVKD. CDR3 protein: CAISESAGANQPQHF. CDR3 bases: TGTGCCATCAGTGAGTCGGCAGGGGCGAATCAGCCCCAGCATTTT.

The chain employs TRBV6-5 and TRBJ1-1; 8 bases line up with TRBD1. The CDR3 runs to 15 residues. The germline V gene has CDR1 MNHEY and CDR2 SVGAGI. Trimming took 5 bases from V and 1 from J; bases not matched to a gene: 6. The CDR3 spells CASSTTGGKNTEAFF. The CDR3 bases are TGTGCCAGCAGTACCACAGGGGGGAAGAACACTGAAGCTTTCTTT.

The V and J genes are TRBV25-1 and TRBJ2-5, with a possible D match to TRBD1 (5 bases). V was cut by 4 bases and J by 4 bases, with 13 bases left in between. The CDR3 totals 14 residues. CDR1 is MGHDK and CDR2 is SYGVNS in the germline V gene. CDR3 region: CASSGGYGPETQYF. The CDR3 region has the DNA TGTGCCAGCAGTGGGGGCTATGGCCCAGAGACCCAGTACTTC.

V and J are TRBV19 and TRBJ1-1, with a tentative D call TRBD1 (5 bases). CDR3 size: 14 residues. Trimming took off 5 bases at V and 1 base at J, with 11 bases between the two ends. Germline CDR1 reads LNHDA; CDR2 reads SQIVND (reference sequence). In DNA form, the CDR3 reads TGTGCCAGTAGTCCCCGCGGGGGGAACACTGAAGCTTTCTTT. Its protein product is CASSPRGGNTEAFF.

The chain combines TRBV29-1 with TRBJ2-1; 12 bases map to TRBD2. Germline trimming cut 8 bases from V and 10 bases from J; bases unmatched to any gene: 9. Germline V gives CDR1 SQVTM, CDR2 ANQGSEA. This CDR3 is 13 amino acids long. This chain's CDR3 is CSSRLAGATEQFF. As DNA, the CDR3 is TGCAGCTCCCGACTAGCGGGGGCTACGGAGCAGTTCTTC.

V usage is TRBV21-1 and J usage is TRBJ1-3; the table gives TRBD1 as D, unverified against the DNA. TRBV21-1 is a known pseudogene. CDR3 length equals 17 residues. CDR3 in amino acids: CASSKGFLGGRGNTIYF. CDR3 sequence (DNA): TGTGCCAGCAGCAAAGGCTTTCTAGGGGGCCGAGGAAACACCATATATTTT.

This chain uses TRBV9 with TRBJ2-1; D is unclear. CDR1 is SGDLS, CDR2 YYNGEE, per germline. This CDR3 is 16 amino acids long. The ends were cut back, 3 bases at V and 0 bases at J, with 13 bases in the middle. CDR3 sequence reads: CASSARVGGSYNEQFF. The CDR3 coding sequence is TGTGCCAGCAGCGCCCGGGTGGGTGGCTCCTACAATGAGCAGTTCTTC.

This chain links TRBV27 with TRBJ1-2; D uncertain. CDR3 length equals 15 residues. V shed 2 bases and J shed 5 bases, with 15 bases lying between them. Germline V gene data show CDR1 as MNHEY and CDR2 as SMNVEV (reference sequence). CDR3 in DNA: TGTGCCAGCAGTTTAGGGGTCGGTCGGGGATATGGCTACACCTTC. It specifies CASSLGVGRGYGYTF.

This sequence joins TRBV5-1 and TRBJ2-3, with TRBD1 matching over 8 bases. The germline gives CDR1 SGHRS, CDR2 YFSETQ. There are 14 residues in the CDR3. The V segment lost 4 bases and the J segment 5 bases; nucleotides outside the gene matches: 6. CDR3 loop: CASSAGQGRDTQYF. The CDR3 region has the DNA TGCGCCAGCAGCGCCGGACAGGGTCGAGATACGCAGTATTTT.

This chain connects TRBV4-1 to TRBJ2-7; 7 positions match TRBD1. Germline V CDR1 and CDR2: MGHRA, YSYEKL. V shed 2 bases, J shed 2 bases, and the junction held 3 bases outside the gene matches. The CDR3 has 14 amino acids. The CDR3 reads CASSQNRGPYEQYF. CDR3 nucleotide sequence: TGCGCCAGCAGCCAAAACAGGGGACCCTACGAGCAGTACTTC.

The chain links TRBV28 to TRBJ1-1, with 8 bases aligning to TRBD1. CDR1 and CDR2 (germline): MDHEN, SYDVKM. The CDR3 has 15 amino acids. V was clipped by 4 bases and J by 5 bases; unmatched bases: 9. CDR3 nucleotides: TGTGCCAGCAGTTCGAGGGACAGGCAACCGACTGAAGCTTTCTTT. Its translation is CASSSRDRQPTEAFF.